Following are 16 T cell receptor beta chains from one sample sequenced in a study of shared clonotypes between healthy human individuals. Generated by immunoSEQ multiplex PCR, the TCRdb table keeps only in-frame clones and is missing some. Of some 2.4 million clones listed, 93% are singletons. Input material: naive CD4+ T cells from PBMCs. Documented subset: CD45RA+ positively selected. These receptors were collected from a man between 18 and 29 years old in good health. Some clones in this sample may be carry-over from other donors' samples.

The chain recombines TRBV19 with TRBJ2-5, with unresolved D. From germline, CDR1 is LNHDA and CDR2 SQIVND (reference sequence). The V end was cut by 4 bases, the J end by 5 bases, with 11 bases between. The CDR3 is 13 residues long. The CDR3 reads CASSTSKKETQYF. CDR3 in DNA: TGTGCCAGTAGTACTTCCAAGAAGGAGACCCAGTACTTC.

The genes are TRBV6-9 and TRBJ2-5, with 7 bases that match TRBD2. CDR1 and CDR2 (germline): MNHGY, SVAAGI. V shed 1 base, J shed 6 bases, and the junction held 14 bases outside the gene matches. This CDR3 spans 17 amino acids. CDR3 protein: CASSYYRWRELKQTQYF. The DNA of the CDR3 is TGTGCCAGCAGTTATTATAGGTGGCGGGAGTTGAAACAGACCCAGTACTTC.

About this clone: Other DNA sequences in this specimen translate into the identical CDR3. V is TRBV28 and J is TRBJ1-2; D is unresolved. The CDR3 loop spans 13 amino acids. CDR1 is MDHEN and CDR2 is SYDVKM in the germline V gene. V was pared by 3 bases and J by 1 base, with 6 bases between. The CDR3 is CASSLKVNYGYTF. The CDR3 DNA reads as TGTGCCAGCAGTTTGAAGGTTAACTATGGCTACACCTTC.

The J gene is TRBJ2-1, the V gene TRBV29-1; TRBD2 matches 11 bases. V gave up 3 bases and J gave up 3 bases; unmatched junction bases: 1. Germline loops: CDR1 SQVTM, CDR2 ANQGSEA. This CDR3 has 14 residues. CDR3 protein: CSVEGLADYNEQFF. CDR3 nucleotide sequence: TGCAGCGTTGAGGGACTAGCGGACTACAATGAGCAGTTCTTC.

The chain links TRBV15 to TRBJ2-7; D is unresolved. Germline CDR1 and CDR2: LNHNV and YYDKDF (reference sequence). There are 12 residues in the CDR3. The V and J ends lost 0 bases and 7 bases respectively, with 7 bases between them. CDR3 residues: CATSRDGPEQYF. For the CDR3, the DNA is TGTGCCACCAGCAGAGATGGGCCAGAGCAGTACTTC.

This clone was seen more than once but under ten times. The gene calls are TRBV2 and TRBJ2-7; D not certain. The V gene's germline CDR1 is SNHLY and CDR2 FYNNEI. V was shortened by 1 base and J by 2 bases, with 6 bases between the two germline ends. The CDR3 runs to 13 residues. The CDR3 sequence is CASSEVFTYEQYF. The CDR3 bases are TGTGCCAGCAGTGAAGTGTTTACCTACGAGCAGTACTTC. Drawing the rest from reference TRBV2 and TRBJ2-7, the complete variable domain is EPEVTQTPSHQVTQMGQEVILRCVPISNHLYFYWYRQILGQKVEFLVSFYNNEISEKSEIFDDQFSVERPDGSNFTLKIRSTKLEDSAMYFCASSEVFTYEQYFGPGTRLTVT.

The chain joins TRBV18 to TRBJ1-1, with 10 positions matching TRBD1. Germline V gene data show CDR1 as KGHSH and CDR2 as LQKENI. This CDR3 is built from 15 residues. With 2 bases clipped from V and 5 bases from J, the junction kept 5 bases outside the gene matches. CDR3 region: CASSPRQGAETEAFF. DNA of the CDR3: TGTGCCAGCTCACCAAGACAGGGGGCTGAAACTGAAGCTTTCTTT.

The CDR3 region has the DNA TGTGCCAGCAGCTTAGTAGGGAACTCCTACAATGAGCAGTTCTTC. Protein sequence: CASSLVGNSYNEQFF. The J gene is TRBJ2-1, the V gene TRBV7-8; the D is unclear. Germline values: CDR1 SGHVS, CDR2 FQNEAQ. The CDR3 length is 15 residues. Trimming took 1 base from V and 0 from J, leaving 7 bases between them.

Regarding this clone: The sample carries other DNA sequences with the same CDR3. CDR3 nucleotide sequence: TGTGCCAGCAGCCTTAGCGGGAGTTCCTACAATGAGCAGTTCTTC. It specifies CASSLSGSSYNEQFF. The V and J genes are TRBV7-2 and TRBJ2-1; 9 bases match TRBD2. The CDR3 runs 15 residues. Losses at the gene ends were 5 bases for V and 1 base for J; bases not matched to a gene: 3. Germline V gene sequence: CDR1 SGHTA, CDR2 FQGNSA.

This sequence joins TRBV2 and TRBJ2-1, with 8 bases identical to TRBD1. The CDR3 totals 14 residues. With 6 bases clipped from V and 0 bases from J, the junction kept 1 base outside the gene matches. Germline CDR1 is SNHLY and CDR2 is FYNNEI. The CDR3 DNA is TGTGCCAGCAGGGACAGGGTCTCCTACAATGAGCAGTTCTTC. Its protein is CASRDRVSYNEQFF.

The chain combines TRBV6-5 with TRBJ2-7, with D perhaps matching TRBD2 (5 bases). With 0 bases removed from V and 2 bases from J, the gap between germline ends came to 14 bases. The length of the CDR3 is 16 residues. CDR1 MNHEY and CDR2 SVGAGI come from the germline V gene. The CDR3 nucleotides read TGTGCCAGCAGTTACTCCCCAGGACTCCATACCTACGAGCAGTACTTC. Its protein product is CASSYSPGLHTYEQYF.

J is TRBJ1-2 and V is TRBV29-1; possibly TRBD1 for D (6 bases). Trimming left V 5 bases short and J 2 bases short, with 15 bases between. CDR1 and CDR2 (germline): SQVTM, ANQGSEA. The CDR3 contains 14 residues. The CDR3 loop is CSVQQGLPNYGYTF. DNA of the CDR3: TGCAGCGTTCAACAGGGTCTTCCCAACTATGGCTACACCTTC.

The chain is built from TRBV7-8 and TRBJ1-3; no firm D call. This CDR3 has 15 amino acids. Trimming left V 1 base short and J 4 bases short, with 11 bases between. The germline CDR1 and CDR2 sequences are SGHVS and FQNEAQ. CDR3 coding DNA: TGTGCCAGCAGCTTAGTACTCGGTGCGGGAAACACCATATATTTT. It is translated as CASSLVLGAGNTIYF.

This rearrangement joins TRBV6-1 to TRBJ1-2, with D tentatively TRBD1 (5 bases). Deletions cut 7 bases from V and 2 bases from J, with 14 bases between. From germline, CDR1 is MNHNS and CDR2 SASEGT. The CDR3 has 14 residues. The CDR3: CASTGDPGNYGYTF. CDR3 coding DNA: TGTGCCAGCACCGGGGACCCCGGCAACTATGGCTACACCTTC.

The rearrangement joins TRBV9 to TRBJ2-7; 10 positions match TRBD1. There are 14 residues in the CDR3. V trimming: 2 bases; J trimming: 6 bases; junction bases outside the gene matches: 5. CDR1 and CDR2 from the germline V gene are SGDLS and YYNGEE. The CDR3 sequence: CASSVGQGGFEQYF. DNA for the CDR3: TGTGCCAGCAGCGTCGGACAGGGGGGCTTCGAGCAGTACTTC.

This rearrangement joins TRBV5-1 to TRBJ2-7, with no clear D. Trimming removed 0 bases at V and 3 bases at J, with 13 bases between. The CDR3 runs to 15 residues. The germline gives CDR1 SGHRS, CDR2 YFSETQ. CDR3 in amino acids: CASSLANRPDYEQYF. CDR3 in DNA: TGCGCCAGCAGCTTGGCCAACCGGCCAGACTACGAGCAGTACTTC.